This entry lists 28 T cell receptor beta chains sequenced from one sample in a study of cytomegalovirus exposure and HLA in healthy donors. PCR used 60 Vbeta primers and 13 Jbeta primers. Profiling relied on immunoSEQ multiplex PCR, and the TCRdb table lists in-frame clones only, not all of them. This table holds over 150,000 clones, around 81% found once. The sample taken for sequencing was PBMCs. These receptors came from a woman aged 45-65 years in good health and CMV-seronegative.

The V and J genes are TRBV7-2 and TRBJ2-5; D remains unclear. Germline V gene sequence: CDR1 SGHTA, CDR2 FQGNSA. Deletions cut 5 bases from V and 5 bases from J, with 12 bases between. The CDR3 runs to 13 residues. The CDR3: CASSVQARETQYF. CDR3 coding DNA: TGTGCCAGCAGCGTTCAGGCTCGGGAGACCCAGTACTTC.

The rearrangement joins TRBV6-6 to TRBJ2-5; no clear D. There are 14 residues in the CDR3. V was pared by 2 bases and J by 0 bases, with 7 bases between. Germline V gene sequence: CDR1 MNHNY, CDR2 SVGAGI (reference sequence). CDR3 coding DNA: TGTGCCAGCAGTTACATGGCCTACCAAGAGACCCAGTACTTC. Amino acid sequence: CASSYMAYQETQYF.

In this sample, this clone turned up once. V gene TRBV7-2 combines with J gene TRBJ2-7; D is unresolved. V lost 4 bases and J lost 3, with 7 bases in between. The CDR3 spans 12 residues. From germline, CDR1 is SGHTA and CDR2 FQGNSA. The CDR3 region is CASSSAYYEQYF. DNA of the CDR3: TGTGCCAGCAGCTCCGCCTACTACGAGCAGTACTTC.

The chain carries TRBV2 and TRBJ1-5; D remains ambiguous. The germline V gene encodes CDR1 SNHLY and CDR2 FYNNEI. Trimming removed 6 bases from V and 4 bases from J, with 10 bases in between. This CDR3 contains 13 residues. The CDR3 protein is CASRESGNQPQHF. The DNA of the CDR3 is TGTGCCAGCAGGGAGTCCGGGAATCAGCCCCAGCATTTT. Drawing the rest from reference TRBV2 and TRBJ1-5, the complete variable domain is EPEVTQTPSHQVTQMGQEVILRCVPISNHLYFYWYRQILGQKVEFLVSFYNNEISEKSEIFDDQFSVERPDGSNFTLKIRSTKLEDSAMYFCASRESGNQPQHFGDGTRLSIL.

The chain combines TRBV5-1 with TRBJ1-1; TRBD1 is a possible D gene (6 bases). The CDR3 has 13 residues. CDR1 is SGHRS and CDR2 is YFSETQ in the germline V gene. V was pared by 5 bases and J by 2 bases, with 10 bases between. The DNA for the CDR3 is TGCGCCAGCAGATCACAGGGTAACACTGAAGCTTTCTTT. As protein: CASRSQGNTEAFF. The entire variable domain, with the rest obtained from reference TRBV5-1 and TRBJ1-1, is as follows: KAGVTQTPRYLIKTRGQQVTLSCSPISGHRSVSWYQQTPGQGLQFLFEYFSETQRNKGNFPGRFSGRQFSNSRSEMNVSTLELGDSALYLCASRSQGNTEAFFGQGTRLTVV.

This chain uses TRBV10-1 with TRBJ2-7; D unresolved. The CDR3 runs 13 residues. Trimming shortened V by 0 bases and J by 6 bases, and 9 bases separated the two germline ends. Germline assignment: CDR1 WNHNN and CDR2 SYGVQD (reference sequence). DNA of the CDR3: TGCGCCAGCAGTGAGTCGCGGCGTTTCGAGCAGTACTTC. It encodes CASSESRRFEQYF.

This clone was observed a handful of times. The gene calls are TRBV6-1 and TRBJ2-7; the match to TRBD2 covers 8 bases. Trimming removed 3 bases from V and 6 bases from J; junction bases left unmatched: 7. The CDR3 sequence is 14 residues long. Germline V gene data show CDR1 as MNHNS and CDR2 as SASEGT. In nucleotides, the CDR3 is TGTGCCAGCAGTGAGGGACTAGATCTAGTCGAGCAGTACTTC. This translates into CASSEGLDLVEQYF.

The chain uses TRBV9 and TRBJ2-7, with 9 bases identical to TRBD1. Germline loops: CDR1 SGDLS, CDR2 YYNGEE. The CDR3 sequence is 17 residues long. J was trimmed by 5 bases and V by 2 bases; bases with no gene match: 14. The CDR3 DNA is TGTGCCAGCAGCGTTGGTCCGGGACAGGGAATCCCCCACGAGCAGTACTTC. Protein product: CASSVGPGQGIPHEQYF.

The chain combines TRBV4-2 with TRBJ1-2, with no clear D. Germline V gene lookup returns CDR1 LGHNA and CDR2 YNFKEQ. The V end lost 1 base, the J end lost 4 bases, and 7 bases lay between the germline ends. This CDR3 comprises 13 residues. CDR3 residues: CASSQAQSYGYTF. Here the CDR3 DNA reads TGTGCCAGCAGCCAAGCACAGTCCTATGGCTACACCTTC.

This rearrangement joins TRBV27 to TRBJ1-5, with D perhaps TRBD1 (6 bases). V lost 4 bases and J 4 bases, leaving 11 bases between the germline ends. CDR1 is MNHEY, CDR2 SMNVEV, per germline (reference sequence). The CDR3 spans 14 residues. The CDR3 region is CASSSQGRNQPQHF. In DNA form, the CDR3 reads TGTGCCAGCAGTTCACAGGGTAGGAATCAGCCCCAGCATTTT.

V and J are TRBV5-1 and TRBJ2-1; no definite D call. The CDR3 has 12 amino acids. The V and J ends lost 6 bases and 9 bases respectively, with 13 bases between them. Germline CDR1 and CDR2: SGHRS and YFSETQ. In nucleotides, the CDR3 is TGCGCCAGCAACCAACTCGGTAGTGAGCAGTTCTTC. Protein: CASNQLGSEQFF.

This clone was recorded once. V and J are TRBV20-1 and TRBJ2-1; D is possibly TRBD2 (5 bases). The germline V and J ends were trimmed by 8 bases and 9 bases, with 8 bases remaining between them. Germline V gives CDR1 DFQATT, CDR2 SNEGSKA (reference sequence). This CDR3 has 9 residues. The CDR3 loop is CSPRGEQFF. Here the CDR3 DNA reads TGCAGTCCTCGGGGTGAGCAGTTCTTC.

This chain uses TRBV27 with TRBJ2-7; no reliable D call. V lost 10 bases and J lost 3, with 10 bases in between. CDR3 length: 11 residues. Germline V gene data show CDR1 as MNHEY and CDR2 as SMNVEV (reference sequence). Written as DNA, the CDR3 is TGTGCCACCACTGGCGGCTACGAGCAGTACTTC. It yields the protein CATTGGYEQYF.

In DNA form, the CDR3 reads TGTGCCAGCAGTTACTCTAGGACTAGCGGGACGGGTGAGCAGTTCTTC. Protein sequence: CASSYSRTSGTGEQFF. The chain recombines TRBV6-5 with TRBJ2-1; TRBD2 matches at 12 bases. Germline assignment: CDR1 MNHEY and CDR2 SVGAGI. The CDR3 is made up of 16 amino acids. Trimming at V came to 0 bases and at J to 9 bases, leaving 6 bases not matched to a gene.

This chain links TRBV5-6 with TRBJ1-6; D not resolved. The germline V gene has CDR1 SGHDT and CDR2 YYEEEE. The CDR3 loop spans 12 amino acids. V was trimmed by 3 bases and J by 9 bases, leaving 7 bases between them. DNA of the CDR3: TGTGCCAGCAGCTCCTATGTTTCACCCCTCCACTTT. Translating it yields CASSSYVSPLHF.

The V and J genes are TRBV6-4 and TRBJ2-2, with a possible D match to TRBD2 (5 bases). CDR1 and CDR2 (germline): MRHNA, SNTAGT. This CDR3 is built from 14 residues. The V end was cut by 6 bases, the J end by 4 bases, with 12 bases between. The CDR3 here is CASSHGRGTGELFF. The CDR3 region has the DNA TGTGCCAGCAGCCACGGCCGGGGCACCGGGGAGCTGTTTTTT.

V usage is TRBV15 and J usage is TRBJ2-3; D might be TRBD1 (6 bases). V dropped 0 bases and J dropped 4 bases, with 14 bases sitting between them. Germline V gene sequence: CDR1 LNHNV, CDR2 YYDKDF (reference sequence). The CDR3 contains 16 residues. CDR3 in amino acids: CATSRDGQGQADTQYF. The CDR3 region has the DNA TGTGCCACCAGCAGAGATGGGCAGGGGCAGGCAGATACGCAGTATTTT.

The CDR3 bases are TGTGCCAGCAGTTTTGGCGTAAGGGGGACCCAGTACTTC. This encodes CASSFGVRGTQYF. This chain links TRBV27 with TRBJ2-5, with D tentatively TRBD1 (5 bases). This CDR3 contains 13 residues. V was cut by 3 bases and J by 7 bases, with 12 bases left in between. Germline lookup yields CDR1 MNHEY and CDR2 SMNVEV (reference sequence).

This clone occurred once. V usage is TRBV21-1 and J usage is TRBJ2-2; the table's D call, TRBD2, has no DNA check behind it. TRBV21-1 is a documented pseudogene. This CDR3 is built from 18 residues. This CDR3 is CASSNPWTSGGDTGELFF. The CDR3 bases are TGTGCCAGCAGCAACCCATGGACTAGCGGGGGGGACACCGGGGAGCTGTTTTTT.

V and J are TRBV10-3 and TRBJ2-5, with 8 positions matching TRBD2. Trimming removed 6 bases from V and 1 base from J; junction bases left unmatched: 7. Germline V CDR1 and CDR2: ENHRY, SYGVKD. This CDR3 is 15 amino acids long. The CDR3 sequence: CAISDAGGPQETQYF. The CDR3 DNA reads as TGTGCCATCAGCGACGCGGGGGGCCCCCAAGAGACCCAGTACTTC.

The chain joins TRBV7-2 to TRBJ2-2, with D perhaps TRBD2 (5 bases). The germline V gene has CDR1 SGHTA and CDR2 FQGNSA. The CDR3 sequence is 15 residues long. V was clipped by 1 base and J by 4 bases, with 10 bases between them. For the CDR3, the DNA is TGTGCCAGCAGCTTAGTGGGGAGTACCACCGGGGAGCTGTTTTTT. Translated: CASSLVGSTTGELFF.

This clone was seen a handful of times. The V gene is TRBV6-1, the J gene TRBJ2-7; tentative D call: TRBD1 (6 bases). The CDR3 has 15 residues. The germline CDR1 and CDR2 sequences are MNHNS and SASEGT. V was pared by 1 base and J by 5 bases, with 15 bases between. The CDR3 bases are TGTGCCAGCAGTGAAGTTCGTAGGGGGTCCGACGAGCAGTACTTC. This gives the protein CASSEVRRGSDEQYF.

The rearrangement joins TRBV5-1 to TRBJ2-7, with a tentative D call TRBD1 (5 bases). This CDR3 comprises 15 residues. Germline CDR1 reads SGHRS; CDR2 reads YFSETQ. V gave up 0 bases and J gave up 0 bases, with 10 bases separating them. Here the CDR3 reads CASSLVGVSSYEQYF. CDR3 coding DNA: TGCGCCAGCAGCTTGGTAGGGGTCAGCTCCTACGAGCAGTACTTC.

J is TRBJ2-7 and V is TRBV29-1; 14 bases map to TRBD2. Germline V gene data show CDR1 as SQVTM and CDR2 as ANQGSEA. The CDR3 totals 15 residues. After removal of 6 bases from V and 3 bases from J, the junction contained 7 bases not matched to a gene. The DNA for the CDR3 is TGCAGCGTCTCCGGGACTAGCGGGAGAGTCTACGAGCAGTACTTC. It translates to CSVSGTSGRVYEQYF.

On this clone itself: Other DNA sequences in this sample translate to the same CDR3. The V gene is TRBV4-2, the J gene TRBJ2-7; D possibly corresponds to TRBD2 (6 bases). The CDR3 runs 14 residues. V lost 0 bases to trimming and J lost 8 bases, with 14 bases between them. The germline V gene has CDR1 LGHNA and CDR2 YNFKEQ. CDR3 protein: CASSQDSRGGQQYF. CDR3 sequence (DNA): TGTGCCAGCAGCCAAGATAGCCGGGGAGGCCAGCAGTACTTC.

V usage is TRBV28 and J usage is TRBJ2-7; TRBD2 might be the D (6 bases). V lost 4 bases and J 2 bases, leaving 18 bases between the germline ends. The germline V gene has CDR1 MDHEN and CDR2 SYDVKM. There are 16 residues in the CDR3. CDR3 nucleotides: TGTGCCAGCAGTTCCCGGTGGGTCGGGGAGGCCTACGAGCAGTACTTC. This translates into CASSSRWVGEAYEQYF.

Written as DNA, the CDR3 is TGTGCCAGCAGTGAGGCGGGACAGGGAGGCACTGAAGCTTTCTTT. The encoded protein is CASSEAGQGGTEAFF. This chain joins TRBV2 and TRBJ1-1, with TRBD1 matching 9 bases. V was pared by 3 bases and J by 4 bases, with 6 bases of the junction left unmatched. This CDR3 has 15 residues. The germline V gene has CDR1 SNHLY and CDR2 FYNNEI.

The gene calls are TRBV7-2 and TRBJ2-7; 12 bases line up with TRBD1. J gave up 2 bases and V 5 bases, and 7 bases lay outside the gene matches. CDR3 length: 16 amino acids. Germline V gene data show CDR1 as SGHTA and CDR2 as FQGNSA. The CDR3, as DNA: TGTGCCAGCAGCCGAGGGGGGACAGGGGGCCCCTACGAGCAGTACTTC. Amino acids: CASSRGGTGGPYEQYF.